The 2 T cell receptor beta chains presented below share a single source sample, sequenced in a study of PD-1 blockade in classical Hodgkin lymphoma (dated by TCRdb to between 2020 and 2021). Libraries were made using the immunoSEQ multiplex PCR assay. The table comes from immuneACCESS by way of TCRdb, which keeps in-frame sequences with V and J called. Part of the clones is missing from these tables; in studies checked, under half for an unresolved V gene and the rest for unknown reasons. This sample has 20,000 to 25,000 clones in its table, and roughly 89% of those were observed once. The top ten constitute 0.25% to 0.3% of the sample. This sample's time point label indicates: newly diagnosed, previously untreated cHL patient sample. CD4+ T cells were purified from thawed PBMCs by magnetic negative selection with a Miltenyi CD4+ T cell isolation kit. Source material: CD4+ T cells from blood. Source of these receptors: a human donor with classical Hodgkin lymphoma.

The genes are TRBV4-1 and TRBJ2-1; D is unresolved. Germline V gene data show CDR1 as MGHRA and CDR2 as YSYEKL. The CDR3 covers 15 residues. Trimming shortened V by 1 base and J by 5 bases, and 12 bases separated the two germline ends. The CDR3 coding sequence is TGCGCCAGCAGCCAAGCCAGCCTGAGCAACAATGAGCAGTTCTTC. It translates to CASSQASLSNNEQFF.

In DNA form, the CDR3 reads TGTGCCAGCAGCCCAGTAGGGACCTACAATGAGCAGTTCTTC. It yields the protein CASSPVGTYNEQFF. The rearrangement joins TRBV11-2 to TRBJ2-1; D is uncertain. From germline, CDR1 is SGHAT and CDR2 FQNNGV. This CDR3 comprises 14 residues. The V end was cut by 5 bases, the J end by 2 bases, with 10 bases between.